This section outlines one TCR beta chain sequence together with its context. These data belong to a study of tumor-infiltrating lymphocytes in primary liver carcinoma. Taking about 18-31 mg of unsorted bulk tissue, the authors co-extracted RNA and DNA. This CDR3 spans 17 amino acids. The V and J ends lost 8 bases and 0 bases respectively, with 26 bases between them. CDR1 is SQVTM and CDR2 is ANQGSEA in the germline V gene. The investigators made TCR beta cDNA from roughly 0.45 ug total RNA, using a constant-region primer. It was through three nested multiplex PCR rounds of slightly modified ARM-PCR that TCR beta libraries arose. In the first two PCR rounds, TRBV1-TRBV30 forward primers were paired with a C-beta reverse primer, and each round lasted approximately 9 cycles. MiXCR, applied by TCRdb to the multiplex PCR reads, yields one record per CDR3 protein. The table lists nearly 45,000 distinct CDR3 sequences, roughly 73% of them singletons.

The sequenced sample consisted of liver tumor tissue from sampling region 2. The subset is: tumor region T2, inferior pole. The chain recombines TRBV29-1 with TRBJ2-7; D is uncertain. The sequence was collected from a man aged 35-49 years with primary liver carcinoma and hepatitis B virus infection. As DNA, the CDR3 is TGCAGCATCCTAGGGCAATTCGACGGACCCCACTCCTACGAGCAGTACTTC. It codes for CSILGQFDGPHSYEQYF.